This TCR beta chain was captured in a study of cytomegalovirus exposure and HLA in healthy donors. Study-wide background: Early released data had approximately 86 million unique TCRs, all coming from HLA-typed donors.

Germline-derived CDR1 and CDR2 are SGHTA and FQGTGA. The CDR3 extends over 13 amino acids. V was cut by 2 bases and J by 9 bases, with 11 bases left in between. The primer mix had 60 Vbeta and 13 Jbeta primers. Using immunoSEQ multiplex PCR, the repertoire was profiled, and TCRdb retains in-frame clones only, with some absent. The clone table shows tens of thousands of clones, with the ten largest holding about 5%. The specimen was PBMCs. This receptor was obtained from a woman between 35 and 50 years old in good health and CMV-seropositive. This chain uses TRBV7-3 with TRBJ2-1; no definite D call. CDR3 nucleotide sequence: TGTGCCAGCAGCTTATCCCCTCTCTTTGAGCAGTTCTTC. Its translation is CASSLSPLFEQFF.